A single sample gave rise to the 26 T cell receptor beta chains below, sequenced in a study of T cell repertoires in cytomegalovirus infection. TCRdb processed the reads anew with MiXCR; each CDR3 protein has one entry. The sample lists about 110,000 distinct CDR3 sequences, around 28% seen once, with roughly 77% in the top ten. Their antigens are not known. The sequences come from CD8+ T cells from cultured PBMCs, collected from culture after CMV antigen stimulation. The source is a human donor in good health (CMV status not recorded). Some clones in this sample may be carry-over from other donors' samples.

A note on this clonotype: One end of the junction is discordant with germline, which a read error may explain. The chain recombines TRBV7-8 with TRBJ2-2; perhaps TRBD1 as D (5 bases). Germline CDR1 and CDR2: SGHVS and FQNEAQ. The CDR3 is made up of 14 amino acids. The CDR3 sequence is CASSAGLNTEELFF. The CDR3 nucleotides read TGTGCCTCCTCGGCAGGGCTGAACACCGAGGAGCTGTTTTTT. The whole variable domain, filled in from reference TRBV7-8 and TRBJ2-2, reads GAGVSQSPRYKVAKRGQDVALRCDPISGHVSLFWYQQALGQGPEFLTYFQNEAQLDKSGLPSDRFFAERPEGSVSTLKIQRTQQEDSAVYLCASSAGLNTEELFFGEGSRLTVL.

The chain has TRBV3-1 and TRBJ2-3; 13 positions agree with TRBD2. J gave up 2 bases and V 7 bases, and 6 bases lay outside the gene matches. CDR1 LGHDT and CDR2 YNNKEL come from the germline V gene (reference sequence). The CDR3 is 16 amino acids. The CDR3: CASNRLAGGPTDTQYF. As DNA, the CDR3 is TGTGCCAGCAACAGACTAGCGGGGGGACCCACAGATACGCAGTATTTT.

The chain recombines TRBV6-6 with TRBJ2-1, with 7 bases identical to TRBD2. The V gene's germline CDR1 is MNHNY and CDR2 SVGAGI (reference sequence). V was pared by 8 bases and J by 0 bases, with 7 bases of the junction left unmatched. This CDR3 is 15 amino acids long. CDR3 coding DNA: TGTGCCAGCCGTCCTCGCGGGGGCTCCTACAATGAGCAGTTCTTC. Translation: CASRPRGGSYNEQFF.

V is TRBV25-1 and J is TRBJ2-2; no reliable D call. V lost 3 bases and J lost 6, with 5 bases in between. The CDR3 is 12 residues long. CDR1 and CDR2 from the germline V gene are MGHDK and SYGVNS. CDR3 sequence reads: CASSDLPGELFF. The CDR3 nucleotides are TGTGCCAGCAGTGACCTCCCCGGGGAGCTGTTTTTT.

This clonotype was picked up a small number of times. The chain couples TRBV9 to TRBJ2-7; TRBD1 is a possible D gene (6 bases). The CDR3 contains 13 residues. Germline loops: CDR1 SGDLS, CDR2 YYNGEE. The ends were cut back, 4 bases at V and 6 bases at J, with 14 bases in the middle. The CDR3 DNA reads as TGTGCCAGCAGCTCAGGGGTGGCGGGCGAGCAGTACTTC. Residues: CASSSGVAGEQYF.

Comment on this clonotype: A read error may explain this, as a much larger clone is one base away. The chain joins TRBV2 to TRBJ1-2; TRBD1 might be the D (5 bases). V lost 6 bases to trimming and J lost 4 bases, with 12 bases between them. The V gene's germline CDR1 is SNHLY and CDR2 FYNNEI. This CDR3 contains 13 residues. CDR3 protein: CASSGDSSYGYTF. As DNA, the CDR3 is TGTGCCAGCAGCGGCGACAGTAGCTATGGCTACACCTTC.

This sequence joins TRBV28 and TRBJ2-3, with 8 bases fitting TRBD2. Germline CDR1 reads MDHEN; CDR2 reads SYDVKM. Germline trimming cut 7 bases from V and 1 base from J; bases unmatched to any gene: 4. This CDR3 comprises 14 residues. The CDR3 loop reads CASTLGGGTDTQYF. In nucleotides, the CDR3 is TGTGCCAGCACCCTCGGGGGGGGCACAGATACGCAGTATTTT.

V is TRBV7-9 and J is TRBJ1-2; 10 nucleotides line up with TRBD1. The germline V gene encodes CDR1 SEHNR and CDR2 FQNEAQ (reference sequence). J lost 7 bases, V lost 6 bases, and 14 bases had no gene match. This CDR3 has 16 residues. The chain's CDR3 is CASSQPGTGAVGGYTF. DNA for the CDR3: TGTGCCAGCAGTCAGCCCGGGACAGGGGCGGTTGGTGGCTACACCTTC.

The sample holds many counts of this clonotype. V gene TRBV30 combines with J gene TRBJ1-5, with 10 bases identical to TRBD1. Germline V CDR1 and CDR2: GTSNPN, SVGIG (reference sequence). Germline trimming cut 1 base from V and 1 base from J; bases unmatched to any gene: 4. This CDR3 region has 16 residues. The chain's CDR3 is CAWSAGQGLSNQPQHF. CDR3 DNA: TGTGCCTGGAGTGCGGGACAGGGGTTAAGCAATCAGCCCCAGCATTTT.

The chain is built from TRBV7-8 and TRBJ2-3; 7 bases match TRBD2. CDR1 is SGHVS and CDR2 is FQNEAQ in the germline V gene. V lost 5 bases and J lost 2; bases outside the gene matches: 13. CDR3 size: 17 residues. CDR3 protein: CASSPLGEGSLTDTQYF. DNA of the CDR3: TGTGCCAGCAGCCCACTCGGGGAGGGGTCACTCACAGATACGCAGTATTTT.

The chain couples TRBV4-1 to TRBJ1-4; tentative D call: TRBD1 (5 bases). This CDR3 is 16 amino acids long. The germline CDR1 and CDR2 sequences are MGHRA and YSYEKL. Deletions cut 0 bases from V and 3 bases from J, with 11 bases between. The CDR3 DNA reads as TGCGCCAGCAGCCAAGAACCCAGGGTTGCTAATGAAAAACTGTTTTTT. Amino acids: CASSQEPRVANEKLFF.

In this sample, this clonotype turned up many times. The genes are TRBV2 and TRBJ2-3; 12 positions match TRBD2. CDR3 length equals 15 residues. Trimming removed 6 bases from V and 3 bases from J; junction bases left unmatched: 4. CDR1 and CDR2 from the germline V gene are SNHLY and FYNNEI. The CDR3 DNA reads as TGTGCCAGCAGCCCTAGCGGGGGGGAGACAGATACGCAGTATTTT. Its protein is CASSPSGGETDTQYF. Drawing the rest from reference TRBV2 and TRBJ2-3, the complete variable domain is EPEVTQTPSHQVTQMGQEVILRCVPISNHLYFYWYRQILGQKVEFLVSFYNNEISEKSEIFDDQFSVERPDGSNFTLKIRSTKLEDSAMYFCASSPSGGETDTQYFGPGTRLTVL.

This sequence joins TRBV7-9 and TRBJ2-1; 11 nucleotides align to TRBD2. Per the germline V gene, CDR1 is SEHNR and CDR2 is FQNEAQ (reference sequence). Unmatched junction bases numbered 8, after V lost 4 bases and J lost 0 bases. The CDR3 covers 18 residues. DNA of the CDR3: TGTGCCAGCAGCTCGCTAGCGGGGGGCCGTAGCTCCTACAATGAGCAGTTCTTC. It codes for CASSSLAGGRSSYNEQFF.

This clonotype was seen a few times. The chain uses TRBV7-6 and TRBJ1-4; the D is unclear. Between the trimmed V and J ends, which lost 3 bases and 7 bases, there was a span of 3 bases. The CDR3 covers 11 residues. Per germline, CDR1 SGHVS and CDR2 FNYEAQ. The CDR3 sequence: CASSFLEKLFF. CDR3 coding DNA: TGTGCCAGCAGCTTTCTTGAAAAACTGTTTTTT.

This clonotype has just a few counts. J is TRBJ2-2 and V is TRBV20-1; D possibly matches TRBD1 or TRBD2 (5 bases each). V was cut by 6 bases and J by 6 bases, with 14 bases left in between. Per germline, CDR1 DFQATT and CDR2 SNEGSKA (reference sequence). CDR3 length equals 13 residues. CDR3 DNA sequence: TGCAGTGCGAGGGGCTTTTATTCCGGGGAGCTGTTTTTT. This translates into CSARGFYSGELFF.

This clonotype occurred a few times. The chain has TRBV7-6 and TRBJ1-1, with D tentatively TRBD1 (5 bases). With 3 bases removed from V and 1 base from J, the gap between germline ends came to 9 bases. CDR3 length: 14 amino acids. The V gene's germline CDR1 is SGHVS and CDR2 FNYEAQ. DNA for the CDR3: TGTGCCAGCAGCTTGGGGCCGACGAACACTGAAGCTTTCTTT. Amino acids: CASSLGPTNTEAFF.

A note on this clonotype: A read error may explain this, as a much larger clone is one base away. This rearrangement joins TRBV7-6 to TRBJ1-2; D might be TRBD1 (6 bases). The V end was cut by 5 bases, the J end by 2 bases, with 15 bases between. The CDR3 extends over 15 amino acids. The V gene's germline CDR1 is SGHVS and CDR2 FNYEAQ. CDR3 sequence reads: CASSRGQLLNYGYTF. The CDR3 DNA sequence: TGTGCCAGCAGCCGTGGACAGCTCCTAAACTATGGCTACACCTTC. The full variable domain, its missing parts supplied by reference TRBV7-6 and TRBJ1-2, is GAGVSQSPRYKVTKRGQDVALRCDPISGHVSLYWYRQALGQGPEFLTYFNYEAQQDKSGLPNDRFSAERPEGSISTLTIQRTEQRDSAMYRCASSRGQLLNYGYTFGSGTRLTVV.

This clonotype was detected only a few times. This chain links TRBV7-4 with TRBJ2-7; D unresolved. V lost 0 bases and J lost 2, with 11 bases in between. This CDR3 is 15 amino acids long. CDR1 SGHVT and CDR2 SQSDAQ come from the germline V gene. CDR3 amino acids: CASSLALGDPYEQYF. The DNA of the CDR3 is TGTGCCAGCAGCTTAGCCCTAGGAGACCCCTACGAGCAGTACTTC. The whole variable domain, remainder taken from reference TRBV7-4 and TRBJ2-7, is GAGVSQSPRYKVAKRGRDVALRCDSISGHVTLYWYRQTLGQGSEVLTYSQSDAQRDKSGRPSGRFSAERPERSVSTLKIQRTEQGDSAVYLCASSLALGDPYEQYFGPGTRLTVT.

This chain uses TRBV6-1 with TRBJ2-1, with 8 bases identical to TRBD1. CDR3 length: 16 residues. Germline CDR1 reads MNHNS; CDR2 reads SASEGT. Trimming removed 8 bases from V and 4 bases from J; junction bases left unmatched: 13. CDR3: CASHPDPGGFYNEQFF. The CDR3 DNA reads TGTGCCAGCCATCCCGACCCAGGGGGCTTTTACAATGAGCAGTTCTTC.

This clonotype appeared many times. J is TRBJ1-1 and V is TRBV27; 12 bases match TRBD1. The V and J ends lost 3 bases and 4 bases, in that order; junction bases with no gene match: 3. The CDR3 spans 15 residues. The germline V gene encodes CDR1 MNHEY and CDR2 SMNVEV (reference sequence). CDR3 protein: CASSLGQGAVTEAFF. CDR3 nucleotides: TGTGCCAGCAGTTTGGGACAGGGGGCCGTCACTGAAGCTTTCTTT.

This rearrangement joins TRBV24-1 to TRBJ1-1; tentative D call: TRBD1 (5 bases). The CDR3 sequence is 12 residues long. V lost 4 bases and J 8 bases, leaving 10 bases between the germline ends. Germline values: CDR1 KGHDR, CDR2 SFDVKD. This CDR3 reads CATSDRDGEAFF. The DNA for the CDR3 is TGTGCCACCAGTGACCGGGACGGGGAAGCTTTCTTT.

V and J are TRBV5-4 and TRBJ1-1; unclear D gene. The CDR3 consists of 14 residues. Trimming cost V 4 bases and J 1 base, with 11 bases left between them. From germline, CDR1 is SGHNT and CDR2 YYREEE (reference sequence). The chain's CDR3 is CASSPTWGNTEAFF. As DNA, the CDR3 is TGTGCCAGCAGCCCTACATGGGGGAACACTGAAGCTTTCTTT.

This clonotype appeared many times. The genes are TRBV7-9 and TRBJ1-5; D is ambiguous. V lost 8 bases, J lost 3 bases, and 8 bases lay in between. This CDR3 region has 12 residues. Germline V gives CDR1 SEHNR, CDR2 FQNEAQ (reference sequence). CDR3 coding DNA: TGTGCCAGCGCCCCAGACAATCAGCCCCAGCATTTT. Residues: CASAPDNQPQHF.

This clonotype has only a few counts. The rearrangement links TRBV19 to TRBJ1-2; D gene ambiguous. V lost 1 base, J lost 9 bases, and 9 bases lay in between. Germline CDR1 LNHDA, CDR2 SQIVND (reference sequence). CDR3 length: 12 amino acids. The CDR3 region is CASSIGGSSYTF. CDR3 coding DNA: TGTGCCAGTAGTATAGGTGGCAGTAGCTACACCTTC.

The rearrangement joins TRBV11-2 to TRBJ2-2; tentatively, D is TRBD1 or TRBD2 (7 bases each). The CDR3 runs to 16 residues. Trimming removed 4 bases from V and 3 bases from J, with 15 bases in between. Germline CDR1 and CDR2: SGHAT and FQNNGV. Here the CDR3 DNA reads TGTGCCAGCAGCTACCCAGGGGGGGCGGACACCGGGGAGCTGTTTTTT. It yields the protein CASSYPGGADTGELFF.

The genes are TRBV20-1 and TRBJ1-1; 11 bases are shared with TRBD1. Trimming at V came to 1 base and at J to 1 base, leaving 8 bases not matched to a gene. Germline V gene sequence: CDR1 DFQATT, CDR2 SNEGSKA (reference sequence). This CDR3 spans 17 amino acids. The CDR3 DNA follows: TGCAGTGCTAGAGGTCCGGACAGGGGGCTGGGGAACACTGAAGCTTTCTTT. This encodes CSARGPDRGLGNTEAFF.